This T cell receptor beta chain stems from a study of blood T cell repertoires in COVID-19 (dated by TCRdb to about 2020). Study-wide context: Samples from collaborators originated in the United States, Italy and Spain and spanned both the acute and convalescent phases of COVID-19. Samples came from the ongoing ImmuneRACE study (first 160 participants) plus 1,254 subjects from 6 global collaborators. Where available, HLA class I and class II types were taken from metadata supplied by the sample provider and were not determined by assay-based typing. The sample metadata nearly always contained a de-identified subject ID, COVID-19 status, age in years and sex. A freely available public database, intended as a resource for researchers studying the immune response to SARS-CoV-2, is where the repertoires were released. The dataset comprised deeply sampled blood TCRbeta repertoires from subjects exposed to, actively infected with, or recovered from COVID-19. The prospective study material was composed of cDNA or gDNA derived from T cells, B-cell-depleted T cells, or PBMCs. General findings and caveats noted by the study authors: The quantity of clinical and demographic metadata differed by source and by participant and was supplied without curation.

About this clone: Its recognized antigen is unknown. Base quality data are lacking; no much larger clone is found one base away.

The collaborating institutions used their own protocols to collect whole blood in K2EDTA tubes. Collaborator samples were shipped for TCRbeta analysis as frozen whole blood, isolated PBMCs, or DNA extracted from either sample type. The immunoSEQ Assay, a bias-controlled multiplex PCR, was used to amplify TCRbeta CDR3 regions from genomic DNA. The published analysis was carried out like this. The number of nucleated cells in each sample was estimated by amplification of reference gene primers within the assay. Sequence reads were collapsed and filtered to measure the absolute abundance of every unique TCRbeta CDR3 rearrangement. For each sample, productive Simpson clonality was calculated by taking the square root of Simpson's diversity index across productive rearrangements. The clones in this table, taken by TCRdb from immuneACCESS, are in-frame only. Not every clone is retained; where verified, under half of the shortfall comes from an unresolved V gene, and the cause of the rest is unknown. The D gene and trimming were derived from the DNA, and the V and J assignments and clone size from that table. The sample includes 150,000 or so clones, with roughly 80% observed a single time. In total, the top ten clones hold 7% to 10% of the sample.

The germline V gene sets CDR1 to KGHSH and CDR2 to LQKENI. Spanning cysteine to phenylalanine, the CDR3 consists of 14 amino acids. Only CDR3 DNA remains: 42 bases, in frame from the first base. Between the V and J ends, shortened by 3 bases and 2 bases respectively, the junction contains 10 bases. The clonotype was recovered from a human donor with acute or convalescent COVID-19. The donor label of this sample is uncertain. Sequencing was performed on peripheral blood. The chain is assembled from TRBV18 and TRBJ1-1, with TRBD1 as a weak D call on 6 bases. CDR3 region: CASSPDRLNTEAFF. The DNA sequence reads TGTGCCAGCTCACCTGACAGGCTAAACACTGAAGCTTTCTTT.